A single T cell receptor (beta chain) is shown here with its context. What it binds is unknown. These data originate in a study of identical twins. Broader study findings: Invariant cells of the MAIT and iNKT types might have partly distorted the zero-insertion analyses. Surplus twin overlap in beta out-of-frame sequences was less pronounced. A cross-sectional statistical analysis, not follow-up of the same donors, supported the conclusions.

Via MiXCR, TCRdb re-called the 5' RACE reads, giving one row per CDR3 protein. This sample has around 530,000 distinct CDR3 sequences, with 13% to 15% found just once. Trimming pared 3 bases from V and 4 bases from J, leaving 9 bases between. The V gene's germline CDR1 is SNHLY and CDR2 FYNNEI. The CDR3 is 13 amino acids. The data were also submitted as part of a second study, on yellow fever vaccine responses in identical twins.

Sequenced: CD4+ T cells sorted from blood. The TCR sequence derives from a woman under 30 in good health. V usage is TRBV2 and J usage is TRBJ1-2; the D gene is possibly TRBD1 (5 bases). The CDR3 nucleotides read TGTGCCAGCAGTGACAGGGCCCCCTATGGCTACACCTTC. This gives the protein CASSDRAPYGYTF.